This TCR beta chain was recorded in a study of T cells in Graves' hyperthyroidism and ophthalmopathy. This clonotype was counted only a few times. Its antigen is not identified. TCR beta CDR3 region amplification was performed from RNA transcripts. TCR CDR3 regions were first amplified by RT-PCR with HTBI primers. TCRdb used MiXCR to reprocess the multiplex PCR reads, holding one entry per CDR3 protein. Among around 280,000 distinct CDR3 sequences listed, around 15% were seen once. The CDR3 is 13 amino acids. V trimming: 7 bases; J trimming: 6 bases; junction bases outside the gene matches: 7. The germline CDR1 and CDR2 sequences are SQVTM and ANQGSEA. Over 18 months, lack of ophthalmopathy progression marked Graves' hyperthyroidism as stable. Uncontrolled infection, other autoimmune disease, pregnancy or lactation disqualified patients from enrolment. Study outcomes and limitations: Most thyroid clonotypes expanded above 0.001 appeared in blood too. The model made its ophthalmopathy prediction, and onset followed a median 6.5 months later.

The source material was blood. The chain carries TRBV29-1 and TRBJ2-7; 12 nucleotides agree with TRBD2. The TCR originated in a woman aged 40 to 50 with Graves' hyperthyroidism. CDR3 loop: CSATSGSGLEQYF. Written as DNA, the CDR3 is TGCAGCGCGACTAGCGGGAGTGGGCTCGAGCAGTACTTC.